This TCR beta chain was observed in a study of T cell responses to AZD1222 COVID-19 vaccine. On the study more broadly: Second-dose recipients at about 4 or about 12 weeks were treated as one pooled group. The study, taken as a whole, reports: Spike-specific TCR breadth and depth both grew after two AZD1222 doses. Nearly half of spike-specific TCRs reportedly target unmutated variant regions.

A word on this clone: What it binds is not known.

Using immunoSEQ multiplex PCR, the repertoire was profiled, and TCRdb retains in-frame clones only, with some absent. Among 90,000 to 120,000 clones listed, about 90% were seen once. V was cut by 6 bases and J by 10 bases, with 10 bases left in between. CDR1 and CDR2 from the germline V gene are ENHRY and SYGVKD. This CDR3 is 11 amino acids long. This clonotype originated in an adult in good health. The rearrangement links TRBV10-3 to TRBJ2-1; no firm D call. The sequenced sample was peripheral blood, obtained on day 0 of AZD1222 vaccination. DNA of the CDR3: TGTGCCATCAGCGTAGAACAAGAGCAGTTCTTC. Translating it yields CAISVEQEQFF.